The sequence of this T cell receptor (beta chain) was determined in a study of Graves' ophthalmopathy and Graves' hyperthyroidism. Broader study findings: Blood repertoires reportedly contained most expanded thyroid clonotypes above 0.001 frequency.

The CDR3 is 14 residues long. Losses at the gene ends were 4 bases for V and 5 bases for J; bases not matched to a gene: 5. Germline CDR1 and CDR2: MGHDK and SYGVNS. Moderately to severely active ophthalmopathy under 3 months, CAS at least 3, NOSPECS at least 4. Ineligible for inclusion were patients with other autoimmune diseases, uncontrolled infections, pregnancy or lactation. As to this clonotype: Its antigen is still unknown.

Amplifying from RNA transcripts, the study obtained TCR beta CDR3 regions. Scientists carried out first-round RT-PCR using HTBI primers and then a second-round multiplex PCR. TCRdb recomputed calls from the multiplex PCR reads with MiXCR, one row per CDR3 protein. The data contain 650,000 to 900,000 distinct CDR3 sequences, roughly 40% of them singletons. The sequencing input was peripheral blood. The chain links TRBV25-1 to TRBJ2-7; 10 nucleotides agree with TRBD2. The sequence was obtained from an adult man with Graves' ophthalmopathy. Here the CDR3 reads CASSGSGRSHEQYF. The CDR3 bases are TGTGCCAGCAGTGGTAGCGGGAGGAGCCACGAGCAGTACTTC.